The 30 T cell receptor beta chains presented below share a single source sample, sequenced in a study of identical twins. Using its own MiXCR run on the 5' RACE reads, TCRdb lists one record per CDR3 protein. The table includes approximately 410,000 distinct CDR3 sequences, under 20% detected once. Sequencing was carried out using naive T cells sorted from blood. These receptors originate from a man between 50 and 59 years old in good health.

The genes are TRBV12-3 or TRBV12-4 and TRBJ1-2; TRBD1 agrees at 9 bases. CDR3 length equals 13 residues. Losses at the gene ends were 6 bases for V and 6 bases for J; bases not matched to a gene: 5. CDR3 amino acids: CASSPGTGNGYTF. CDR3 nucleotide sequence: TGTGCCAGCAGCCCTGGGACAGGGAATGGCTACACCTTC.

The sample holds a few counts of this clonotype. This chain uses TRBV2 with TRBJ2-7; a weak D match, TRBD2 (6 bases). V was clipped by 1 base and J by 3 bases, with 13 bases between them. This CDR3 comprises 15 residues. CDR1 SNHLY and CDR2 FYNNEI come from the germline V gene. The DNA of the CDR3 is TGTGCCAGCAGTGAAGTCCGGGGGAGGTACTACGAGCAGTACTTC. Translating gives CASSEVRGRYYEQYF.

This clonotype has at least ten counts. The J gene is TRBJ2-5, the V gene TRBV6-2 or TRBV6-3; 13 bases line up with TRBD2. The V and J ends lost 4 bases and 5 bases, in that order; junction bases with no gene match: 4. Germline V gives CDR1 MNHEY, CDR2 SVGEGT. There are 15 residues in the CDR3. The CDR3 sequence: CASSWGLAGRETQYF. CDR3 bases: TGTGCCAGCAGTTGGGGACTAGCGGGGCGTGAGACCCAGTACTTC.

This clonotype was seen a handful of times. The J gene is TRBJ2-3, the V gene TRBV24-1; unclear D gene. The V gene's germline CDR1 is KGHDR and CDR2 SFDVKD. This CDR3 spans 15 amino acids. V was clipped by 3 bases and J by 2 bases, with 11 bases between them. The CDR3 DNA follows: TGTGCCACCAGTGATGAGGACGGAGCCACAGATACGCAGTATTTT. Its protein product is CATSDEDGATDTQYF.

There are a few counts of this clonotype. The rearrangement uses TRBV9 and TRBJ2-1; 13 positions agree with TRBD2. The J segment lost 7 bases and the V segment lost 3 bases, leaving 4 bases of the junction unmatched. Germline values: CDR1 SGDLS, CDR2 YYNGEE. This CDR3 is built from 15 residues. CDR3 bases: TGTGCCAGCAGCGGACTAGCGGGAGGTTCTAATGAGCAGTTCTTC. Translating gives CASSGLAGGSNEQFF. The full variable domain, its missing parts supplied by reference TRBV9 and TRBJ2-1, is DSGVTQTPKHLITATGQRVTLRCSPRSGDLSVYWYQQSLDQGLQFLIQYYNGEERAKGNILERFSAQQFPDLHSELNLSSLELGDSALYFCASSGLAGGSNEQFFGPGTRLTVL.

This chain connects TRBV20-1 to TRBJ2-1; 7 nucleotides match TRBD2. Trimming took 0 bases from V and 4 from J; bases not matched to a gene: 12. The CDR3 spans 17 residues. From germline, CDR1 is DFQATT and CDR2 SNEGSKA (reference sequence). The CDR3 DNA reads as TGCAGTGCTAGAGATCTAACGCGGGAGTCAGGGTACAATGAGCAGTTCTTC. Encoded protein: CSARDLTRESGYNEQFF.

This clonotype was recorded at least ten times. CDR3 sequence (DNA): TGTGCCAGCAGTTTATCAGCAGGGAGAAGCTATGGCTACACCTTC. Protein sequence: CASSLSAGRSYGYTF. The chain links TRBV12-3 or TRBV12-4 to TRBJ1-2; a weak D match, TRBD1 (5 bases). The CDR3 runs 15 residues. V lost 2 bases and J lost 4, with 14 bases in between.

This clonotype was counted at least ten times. The chain couples TRBV20-1 to TRBJ2-3, with D tentatively TRBD2 (5 bases). Trimming stripped 6 bases from V and 2 bases from J, with 18 bases between. This CDR3 has 15 residues. CDR1 and CDR2 from the germline V gene are DFQATT and SNEGSKA (reference sequence). The CDR3 here is CSAAPVSGNTDTQYF. CDR3 in DNA: TGCAGTGCCGCCCCCGTATCGGGGAACACAGATACGCAGTATTTT.

This clonotype was seen many times. The chain is built from TRBV5-1 and TRBJ2-6; D is tentatively TRBD1 or TRBD2 (5 bases each). The length of the CDR3 is 20 residues. CDR1 and CDR2 from the germline V gene are SGHRS and YFSETQ. V was shortened by 4 bases and J by 0 bases, with 23 bases between the two germline ends. The CDR3 bases are TGCGCCAGCAGCACCGGGGCCCTGGCCAAAGAGACCTCTGGGGCCAACGTCCTGACTTTC. This gives the protein CASSTGALAKETSGANVLTF.

This clonotype was found a few times. The rearrangement links TRBV27 to TRBJ1-6, with D possibly TRBD1 on 6 matching bases. Per germline, CDR1 MNHEY and CDR2 SMNVEV (reference sequence). This CDR3 contains 13 residues. V was trimmed by 8 bases and J by 6 bases, leaving 11 bases between them. CDR3 amino acids: CASSQGGNSPLHF. CDR3 nucleotides: TGTGCCAGCTCACAGGGAGGTAATTCACCCCTCCACTTT.

This rearrangement joins TRBV29-1 to TRBJ1-5; D might be TRBD1 (6 bases). CDR1 and CDR2 (germline): SQVTM, ANQGSEA. This CDR3 is built from 13 residues. Deletions cut 8 bases from V and 3 bases from J, with 14 bases between. The CDR3 loop reads CSISTGYNQPQHF. The CDR3 DNA reads TGCAGCATTAGCACAGGGTACAATCAGCCCCAGCATTTT.

This clonotype was seen a few times. The rearrangement uses TRBV10-3 and TRBJ2-7, with a weak D call TRBD1 (5 bases). This CDR3 region has 11 residues. Germline assignment: CDR1 ENHRY and CDR2 SYGVKD. V gave up 7 bases and J gave up 6 bases, with 10 bases separating them. CDR3 bases: TGTGCCATCAAGGACATAGGCGAGCAGTACTTC. Translated: CAIKDIGEQYF.

This clonotype is a singleton in its sample. The J gene is TRBJ2-5, the V gene TRBV7-9, with 8 nucleotides matching TRBD1. The CDR3 extends over 15 amino acids. With 5 bases clipped from V and 2 bases from J, the junction kept 7 bases outside the gene matches. CDR1 and CDR2 (germline): SEHNR, FQNEAQ (reference sequence). The CDR3 region has the DNA TGTGCCAGCAGCAAACAGGGGGTACTACAAGAGACCCAGTACTTC. Translated, it gives CASSKQGVLQETQYF.

The chain has TRBV6-2 or TRBV6-3 and TRBJ2-1; TRBD1 is a possible D gene (6 bases). The CDR3 length is 17 residues. Trimming removed 2 bases at V and 0 bases at J, with 14 bases between. In germline, CDR1 is MNHEY, CDR2 SVGEGT. The DNA of the CDR3 is TGTGCCAGCAGTTACCAGTCAACAGGGAGCTCCTACAATGAGCAGTTCTTC. This encodes CASSYQSTGSSYNEQFF.

This rearrangement joins TRBV12-3 or TRBV12-4 to TRBJ1-5; the D gene is possibly TRBD1 (5 bases). The CDR3 sequence is 14 residues long. Trimming shortened V by 1 base and J by 6 bases, and 10 bases separated the two germline ends. The CDR3 sequence is CASSLDGRGQPQHF. Here the CDR3 DNA reads TGTGCCAGCAGTTTAGATGGGAGGGGTCAGCCCCAGCATTTT.

There are a few counts of this clonotype. The CDR3 DNA sequence: TGTGCCATCAGCGTTGTACGGAACACTGAAGCTTTCTTT. Protein sequence: CAISVVRNTEAFF. The gene calls are TRBV10-3 and TRBJ1-1; D is uncertain. This CDR3 has 13 residues. Looked up from germline, CDR1 is ENHRY and CDR2 is SYGVKD. V was pared by 6 bases and J by 1 base, with 9 bases between.

This clonotype has ten or more counts. The CDR3 coding sequence is TGCAGCGTCGAGGGCTCTGGGGCCAACGTCCTGACTTTC. Residues: CSVEGSGANVLTF. The V call is TRBV29-1, the J call TRBJ2-6, with TRBD2 as a possible D gene (5 bases). CDR1 and CDR2 (germline): SQVTM, ANQGSEA. The ends were cut back, 6 bases at V and 0 bases at J, with 6 bases in the middle. The CDR3 sequence is 13 residues long.

The genes are TRBV28 and TRBJ2-7; D is possibly TRBD2 (5 bases). CDR1 is MDHEN and CDR2 is SYDVKM in the germline V gene. V lost 6 bases, J lost 5 bases, and 14 bases lay in between. CDR3 length: 13 amino acids. The CDR3 DNA is TGTGCCAGCAGCCTGGCGAGGGAACACGAGCAGTACTTC. This codes for CASSLAREHEQYF.

CDR3 loop: CSGSTGPGNTIYF. Here the CDR3 DNA reads TGCAGCGGATCTACAGGGCCTGGAAACACCATATATTTT. The chain employs TRBV29-1 and TRBJ1-3, with D possibly TRBD1 on 6 matching bases. Trimming stripped 7 bases from V and 2 bases from J, with 12 bases between. The CDR3 is 13 amino acids. Germline CDR1 reads SQVTM; CDR2 reads ANQGSEA.

This clonotype has at least ten counts. The rearrangement uses TRBV20-1 and TRBJ1-5; 7 bases fit TRBD1. The ends lost 6 bases at V and 5 bases at J; junction bases unmatched: 10. Germline V gene sequence: CDR1 DFQATT, CDR2 SNEGSKA (reference sequence). The CDR3 spans 14 residues. The CDR3, as DNA: TGCAGTGCGAGAAAGGAGACAGGGCATCAGCCCCAGCATTTT. It is translated as CSARKETGHQPQHF.

This clonotype was found many times. The chain employs TRBV5-1 and TRBJ2-1; TRBD1 matches 9 bases. With V trimmed by 4 bases and J by 7 bases, 6 bases remained unmatched. The CDR3 contains 14 residues. CDR1 and CDR2 (germline): SGHRS, YFSETQ. CDR3 amino acids: CASSRDRAGNEQFF. CDR3 coding DNA: TGCGCCAGCAGCCGGGACAGGGCCGGGAATGAGCAGTTCTTC.

This clonotype appeared many times. The CDR3 reads CASSLYPSHYRGIHYEQYF. The CDR3 nucleotides are TGCGCCAGCAGCTTGTATCCCAGCCATTACAGGGGGATCCACTACGAGCAGTACTTC. This rearrangement joins TRBV5-1 to TRBJ2-7, with 8 bases identical to TRBD1. With V trimmed by 1 base and J by 3 bases, 18 bases remained unmatched. From germline, CDR1 is SGHRS and CDR2 YFSETQ. The CDR3 consists of 19 residues.

The table lists this clonotype with many counts. The chain uses TRBV6-5 and TRBJ2-2; 8 bases fit TRBD2. This CDR3 comprises 14 residues. From germline, CDR1 is MNHEY and CDR2 SVGAGI. Trimming took 2 bases from V and 9 from J; bases not matched to a gene: 5. The CDR3, as DNA: TGTGCCAGCAGTTACGTCCTAGCGGGTCGGGAGCTGTTTTTT. The encoded protein is CASSYVLAGRELFF.

This rearrangement joins TRBV4-2 to TRBJ1-3, with unresolved D. This CDR3 spans 13 amino acids. The ends were cut back, 0 bases at V and 5 bases at J, with 5 bases in the middle. The germline V gene has CDR1 LGHNA and CDR2 YNFKEQ. CDR3 nucleotides: TGTGCCAGCAGCCAAGAACGGAGAAACACCATATATTTT. Translating it yields CASSQERRNTIYF.

This clonotype was seen many times. The chain recombines TRBV5-1 with TRBJ2-5; TRBD2 might be the D (6 bases). The V gene's germline CDR1 is SGHRS and CDR2 YFSETQ. The CDR3 is 16 residues long. Trimming took 4 bases from V and 2 from J, leaving 18 bases between them. The chain's CDR3 is CASSRLNSGRQETQYF. CDR3 DNA: TGCGCCAGCAGCCGCCTAAATAGCGGCCGTCAAGAGACCCAGTACTTC.

In its sample, this clonotype was seen once. The chain combines TRBV20-1 with TRBJ2-7; 9 nucleotides match TRBD1. V lost 0 bases, J lost 3 bases, and 6 bases stayed unmatched. This CDR3 region has 15 residues. Germline assignment: CDR1 DFQATT and CDR2 SNEGSKA (reference sequence). CDR3 sequence (DNA): TGCAGTGCTAGAGAGTATGGACAGGGGCACTACGAGCAGTACTTC. This gives the protein CSAREYGQGHYEQYF.

This clonotype was counted only a few times. The chain recombines TRBV15 with TRBJ2-3; TRBD2 agrees at 14 bases. Germline V gives CDR1 LNHNV, CDR2 YYDKDF (reference sequence). The CDR3 extends over 18 amino acids. The trim removed 0 bases at V and 2 bases at J, leaving 4 bases unmatched. CDR3 coding DNA: TGTGCCACCAGCAGAGATCGACTAGCGGGGGGGTACACAGATACGCAGTATTTT. This sequence encodes CATSRDRLAGGYTDTQYF.

Many counts were recorded for this clonotype. The V and J genes are TRBV7-2 and TRBJ2-7; D call uncertain. Looked up from germline, CDR1 is SGHTA and CDR2 is FQGNSA. This CDR3 is built from 14 residues. Between the trimmed V and J ends, which lost 1 base and 5 bases, there was a span of 12 bases. In DNA form, the CDR3 reads TGTGCCAGCAGCTTAGTTGCCGCTAAGGACGAGCAGTACTTC. It specifies CASSLVAAKDEQYF.

In its sample, this clonotype was seen a few times. The V call is TRBV4-3, the J call TRBJ1-6; D is unclear. Deletions cut 1 base from V and 6 bases from J, with 13 bases between. CDR3 length: 16 amino acids. Germline lookup yields CDR1 LGHNA and CDR2 YSLEER. The CDR3 sequence: CASSQAIGDSNSPLHF. The CDR3 DNA reads as TGCGCCAGCAGCCAAGCGATTGGAGATTCTAATTCACCCCTCCACTTT.

This rearrangement joins TRBV7-9 to TRBJ2-3; no definite D call. Trimming shortened V by 0 bases and J by 10 bases, and 14 bases separated the two germline ends. Germline CDR1 is SEHNR and CDR2 is FQNEAQ (reference sequence). The CDR3 runs to 14 residues. CDR3 DNA sequence: TGTGCCAGCAGCTTAGCGACCGGGCTAGGTGCGCAGTATTTT. Amino acid sequence: CASSLATGLGAQYF.